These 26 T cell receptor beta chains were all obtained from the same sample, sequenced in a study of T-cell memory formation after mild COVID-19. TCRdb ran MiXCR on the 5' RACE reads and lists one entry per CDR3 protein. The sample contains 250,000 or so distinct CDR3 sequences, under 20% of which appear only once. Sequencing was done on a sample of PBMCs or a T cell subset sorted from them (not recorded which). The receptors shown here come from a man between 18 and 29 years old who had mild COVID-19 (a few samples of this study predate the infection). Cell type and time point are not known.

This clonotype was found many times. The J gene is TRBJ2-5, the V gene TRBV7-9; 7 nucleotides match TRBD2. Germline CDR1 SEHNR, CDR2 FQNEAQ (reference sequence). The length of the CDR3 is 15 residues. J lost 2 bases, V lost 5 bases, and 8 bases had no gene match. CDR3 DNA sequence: TGTGCCAGCAGCCTCTGGGACTATGCACAAGAGACCCAGTACTTC. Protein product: CASSLWDYAQETQYF.

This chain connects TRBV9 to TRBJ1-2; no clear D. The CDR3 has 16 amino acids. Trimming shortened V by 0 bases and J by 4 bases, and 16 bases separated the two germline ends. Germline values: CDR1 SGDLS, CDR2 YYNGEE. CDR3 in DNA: TGTGCCAGCAGCGTAGAAGGATTTGTGGGGTTCTATGGCTACACCTTC. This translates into CASSVEGFVGFYGYTF.

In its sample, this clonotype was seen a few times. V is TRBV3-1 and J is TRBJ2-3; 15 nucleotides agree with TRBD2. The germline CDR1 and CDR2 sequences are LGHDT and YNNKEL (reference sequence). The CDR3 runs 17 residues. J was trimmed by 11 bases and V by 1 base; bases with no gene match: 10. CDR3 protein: CASSQGRTSGGAFRQYF. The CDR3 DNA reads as TGTGCCAGCAGCCAAGGTCGGACTAGCGGGGGGGCCTTCCGGCAGTATTTT.

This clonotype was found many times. The CDR3 loop is CASSFEGLSTDTQYF. CDR3 coding DNA: TGTGCCAGCAGTTTCGAAGGGCTCAGCACAGATACGCAGTATTTT. This chain uses TRBV12-3 or TRBV12-4 with TRBJ2-3; D call uncertain. V was clipped by 3 bases and J by 0 bases, with 10 bases between them. The CDR3 sequence is 15 residues long.

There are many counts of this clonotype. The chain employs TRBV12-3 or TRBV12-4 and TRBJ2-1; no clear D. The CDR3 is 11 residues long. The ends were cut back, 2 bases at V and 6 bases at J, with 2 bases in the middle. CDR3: CASSLINEQFF. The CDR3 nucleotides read TGTGCCAGCAGTTTAATCAATGAGCAGTTCTTC.

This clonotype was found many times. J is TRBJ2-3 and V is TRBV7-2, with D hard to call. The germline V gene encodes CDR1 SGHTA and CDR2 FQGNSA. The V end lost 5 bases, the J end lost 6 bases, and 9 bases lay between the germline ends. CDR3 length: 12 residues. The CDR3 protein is CASSPTLDTQYF. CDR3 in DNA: TGTGCCAGCAGCCCAACGTTGGATACGCAGTATTTT.

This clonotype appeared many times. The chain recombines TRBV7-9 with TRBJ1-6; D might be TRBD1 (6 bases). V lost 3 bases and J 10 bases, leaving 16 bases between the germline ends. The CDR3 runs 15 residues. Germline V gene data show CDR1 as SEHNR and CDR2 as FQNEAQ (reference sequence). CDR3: CASSLAGARSSPLHF. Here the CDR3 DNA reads TGTGCCAGCAGCTTGGCAGGGGCGCGGAGCTCACCCCTCCACTTT.

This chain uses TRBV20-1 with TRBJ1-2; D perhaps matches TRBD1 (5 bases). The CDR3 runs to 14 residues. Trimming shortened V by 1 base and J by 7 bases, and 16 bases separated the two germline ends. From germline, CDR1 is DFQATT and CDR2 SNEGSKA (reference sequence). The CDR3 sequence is CSARGLGGKGGYTF. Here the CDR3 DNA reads TGCAGTGCTAGAGGTCTGGGGGGGAAAGGTGGCTACACCTTC.

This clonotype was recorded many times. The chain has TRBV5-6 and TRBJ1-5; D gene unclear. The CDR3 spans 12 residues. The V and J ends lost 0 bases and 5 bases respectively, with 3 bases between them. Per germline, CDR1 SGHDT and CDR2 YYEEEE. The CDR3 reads CASSLGDQPQHF. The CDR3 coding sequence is TGTGCCAGCAGCTTGGGCGATCAGCCCCAGCATTTT. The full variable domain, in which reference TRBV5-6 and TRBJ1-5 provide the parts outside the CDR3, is DAGVTQSPTHLIKTRGQQVTLRCSPKSGHDTVSWYQQALGQGPQFIFQYYEEEERQRGNFPDRFSGHQFPNYSSELNVNALLLGDSALYLCASSLGDQPQHFGDGTRLSIL.

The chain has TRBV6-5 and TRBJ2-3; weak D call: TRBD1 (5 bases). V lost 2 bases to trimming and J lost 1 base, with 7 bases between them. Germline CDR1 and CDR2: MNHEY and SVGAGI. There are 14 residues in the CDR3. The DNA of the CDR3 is TGTGCCAGCAGTTACCAAGGGGGCACAGATACGCAGTATTTT. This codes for CASSYQGGTDTQYF.

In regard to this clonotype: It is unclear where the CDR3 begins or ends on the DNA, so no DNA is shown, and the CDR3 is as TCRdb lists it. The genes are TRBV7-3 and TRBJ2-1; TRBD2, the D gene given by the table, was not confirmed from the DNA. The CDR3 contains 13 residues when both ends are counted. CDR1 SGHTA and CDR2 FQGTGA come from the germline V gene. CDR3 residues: CASSVGWGTSPFF.

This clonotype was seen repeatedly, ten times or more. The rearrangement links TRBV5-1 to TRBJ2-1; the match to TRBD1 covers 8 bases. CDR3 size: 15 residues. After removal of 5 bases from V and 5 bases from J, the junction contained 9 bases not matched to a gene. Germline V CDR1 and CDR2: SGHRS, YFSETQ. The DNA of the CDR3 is TGCGCCAGCAGACCCCAGGGGGCCAGAAACAATGAGCAGTTCTTC. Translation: CASRPQGARNNEQFF.

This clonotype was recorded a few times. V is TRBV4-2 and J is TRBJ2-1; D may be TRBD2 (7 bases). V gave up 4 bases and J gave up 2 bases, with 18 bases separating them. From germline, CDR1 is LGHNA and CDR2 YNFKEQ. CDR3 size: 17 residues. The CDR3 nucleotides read TGTGCCAGCAGCCCGCGGGGCTCGGGGGGCGCCTACAATGAGCAGTTCTTC. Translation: CASSPRGSGGAYNEQFF.

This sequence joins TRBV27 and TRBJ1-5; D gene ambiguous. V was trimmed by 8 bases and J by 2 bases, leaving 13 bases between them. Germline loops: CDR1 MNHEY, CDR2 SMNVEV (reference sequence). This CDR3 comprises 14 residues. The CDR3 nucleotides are TGTGCCAGCCGGGGTAAATCAGGCAATCAGCCCCAGCATTTT. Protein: CASRGKSGNQPQHF.

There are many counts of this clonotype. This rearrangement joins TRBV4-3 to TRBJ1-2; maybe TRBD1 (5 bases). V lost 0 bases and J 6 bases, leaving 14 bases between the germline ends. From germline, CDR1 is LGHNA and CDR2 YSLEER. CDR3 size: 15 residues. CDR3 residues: CASSQDVRGTDGYTF. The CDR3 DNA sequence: TGCGCCAGCAGCCAAGATGTACGGGGGACCGATGGCTACACCTTC.

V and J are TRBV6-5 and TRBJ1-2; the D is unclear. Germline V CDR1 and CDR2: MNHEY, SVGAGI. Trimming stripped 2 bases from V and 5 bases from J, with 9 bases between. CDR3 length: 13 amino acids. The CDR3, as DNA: TGTGCCAGCAGTTACGGACGGCCTTATGGCTACACCTTC. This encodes CASSYGRPYGYTF.

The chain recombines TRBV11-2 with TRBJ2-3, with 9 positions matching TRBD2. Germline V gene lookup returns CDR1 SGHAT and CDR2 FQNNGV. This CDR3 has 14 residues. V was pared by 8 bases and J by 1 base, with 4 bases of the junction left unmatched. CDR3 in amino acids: CASFRTSGTDTQYF. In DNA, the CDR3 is TGTGCCAGCTTTCGGACTAGCGGCACAGATACGCAGTATTTT.

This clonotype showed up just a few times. The CDR3 coding sequence is TGTGCCAGCAGCCTGACAGGGGGAAGGACTGAAGCTTTCTTT. Translating gives CASSLTGGRTEAFF. This chain links TRBV7-3 with TRBJ1-1; 9 bases are shared with TRBD1. V was pared by 5 bases and J by 5 bases, with 6 bases of the junction left unmatched. The CDR3 is 14 amino acids. Per germline, CDR1 SGHTA and CDR2 FQGTGA.

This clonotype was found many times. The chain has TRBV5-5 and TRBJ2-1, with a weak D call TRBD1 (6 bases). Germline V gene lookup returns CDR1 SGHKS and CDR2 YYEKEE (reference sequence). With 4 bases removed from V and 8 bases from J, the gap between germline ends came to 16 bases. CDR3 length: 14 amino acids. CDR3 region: CASSRQAERYEQFF. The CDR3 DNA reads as TGTGCCAGCAGCCGACAGGCGGAAAGATATGAGCAGTTCTTC.

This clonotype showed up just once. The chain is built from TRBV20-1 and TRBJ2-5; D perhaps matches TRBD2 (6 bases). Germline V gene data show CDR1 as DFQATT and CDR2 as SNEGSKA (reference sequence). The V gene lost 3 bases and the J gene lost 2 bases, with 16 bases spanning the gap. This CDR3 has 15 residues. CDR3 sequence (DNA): TGCAGTGCTAGGCCACCAGGGACTCCACAAGAGACCCAGTACTTC. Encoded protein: CSARPPGTPQETQYF.

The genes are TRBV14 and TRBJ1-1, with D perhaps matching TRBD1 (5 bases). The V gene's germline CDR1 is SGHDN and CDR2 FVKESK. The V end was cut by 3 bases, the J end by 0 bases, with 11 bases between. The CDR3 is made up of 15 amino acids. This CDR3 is CASSHRQGMNTEAFF. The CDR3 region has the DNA TGTGCCAGCAGCCACCGGCAGGGCATGAACACTGAAGCTTTCTTT.

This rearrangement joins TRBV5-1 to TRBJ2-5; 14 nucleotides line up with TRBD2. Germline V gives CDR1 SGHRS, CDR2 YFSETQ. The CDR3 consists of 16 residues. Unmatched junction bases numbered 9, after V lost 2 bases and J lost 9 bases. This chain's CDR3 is CASSLMTSGGASAQYF. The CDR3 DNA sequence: TGCGCCAGCAGCTTAATGACTAGCGGGGGGGCCTCGGCCCAGTACTTC.

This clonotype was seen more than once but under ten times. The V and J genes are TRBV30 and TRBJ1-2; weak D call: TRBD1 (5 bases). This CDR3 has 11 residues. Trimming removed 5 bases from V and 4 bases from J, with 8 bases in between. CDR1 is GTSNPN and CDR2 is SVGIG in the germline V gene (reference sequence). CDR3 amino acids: CAWDRGYGYTF. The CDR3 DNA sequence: TGTGCCTGGGACAGAGGCTATGGCTACACCTTC.

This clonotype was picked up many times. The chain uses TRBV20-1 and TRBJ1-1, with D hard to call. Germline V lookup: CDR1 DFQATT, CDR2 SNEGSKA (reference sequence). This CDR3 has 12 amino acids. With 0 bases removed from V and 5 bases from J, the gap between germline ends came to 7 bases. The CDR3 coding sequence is TGCAGTGCTAGAGAAGGGTGGACTGAAGCTTTCTTT. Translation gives CSAREGWTEAFF.

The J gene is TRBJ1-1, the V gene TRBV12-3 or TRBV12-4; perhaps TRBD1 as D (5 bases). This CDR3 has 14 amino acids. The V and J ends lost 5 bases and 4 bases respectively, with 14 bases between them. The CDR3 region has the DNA TGTGCCAGCAGTCTGGATGGGGGTGGCACTGAAGCTTTCTTT. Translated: CASSLDGGGTEAFF.

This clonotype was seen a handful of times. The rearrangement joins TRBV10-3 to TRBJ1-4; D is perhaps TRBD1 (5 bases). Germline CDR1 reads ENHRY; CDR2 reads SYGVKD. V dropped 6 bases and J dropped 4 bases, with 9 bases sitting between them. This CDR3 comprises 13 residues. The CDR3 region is CAISLQDNEKLFF. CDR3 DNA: TGTGCCATCAGCCTACAGGATAATGAAAAACTGTTTTTT.